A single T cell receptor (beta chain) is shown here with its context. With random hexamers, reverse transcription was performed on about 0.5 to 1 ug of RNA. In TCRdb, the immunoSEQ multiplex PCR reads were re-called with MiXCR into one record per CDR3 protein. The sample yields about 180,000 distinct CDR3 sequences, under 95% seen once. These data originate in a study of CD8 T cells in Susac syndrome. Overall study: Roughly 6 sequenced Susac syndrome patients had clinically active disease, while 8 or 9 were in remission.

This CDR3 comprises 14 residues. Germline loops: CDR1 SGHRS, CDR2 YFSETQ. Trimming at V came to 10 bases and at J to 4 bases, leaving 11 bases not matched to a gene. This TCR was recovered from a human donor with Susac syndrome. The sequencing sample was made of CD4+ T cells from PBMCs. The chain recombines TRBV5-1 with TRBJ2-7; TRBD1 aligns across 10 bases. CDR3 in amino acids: CACAKTGGSYEQYF. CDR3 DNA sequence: TGCGCCTGTGCAAAGACAGGGGGCTCGTACGAGCAGTACTTC.